The 25 T cell receptor beta chains below come from one sample, sequenced in a study of T cells after yellow fever vaccination. MiXCR, run by TCRdb on the 5' RACE reads, gives a single entry per CDR3 protein. The sample shows about 120,000 distinct CDR3 sequences, approximately 8.4% of them seen only once. This specimen was CD8+ T cells sorted from PBMCs, taken 45 days after the yellow fever booster vaccination. Source of these receptors: a man aged 30-40 years who received the YFV17D yellow fever vaccine.

Ten or more counts support this clonotype. This chain links TRBV12-3 or TRBV12-4 with TRBJ2-7; TRBD2 matches 9 bases. The CDR3 length is 13 residues. Unmatched junction bases numbered 9, after V lost 8 bases and J lost 7 bases. CDR3 loop: CASSAGGLWEQYF. CDR3 sequence (DNA): TGTGCCAGCTCTGCGGGAGGGCTTTGGGAGCAGTACTTC.

This clonotype was observed at least ten times. The chain employs TRBV12-3 or TRBV12-4 and TRBJ2-3; 10 positions agree with TRBD2. V trimming: 2 bases; J trimming: 4 bases; junction bases outside the gene matches: 3. This CDR3 contains 15 residues. The chain's CDR3 is CASSLSLAGADTQYF. The CDR3 DNA reads TGTGCCAGCAGTTTAAGCCTAGCGGGAGCAGATACGCAGTATTTT.

This clonotype was detected ten times or more. V and J are TRBV15 and TRBJ2-3; D tentatively fits TRBD1 or TRBD2 (5 bases each). V dropped 5 bases and J dropped 1 base, with 10 bases sitting between them. The CDR3 is 14 amino acids. Germline-derived CDR1 and CDR2 are LNHNV and YYDKDF (reference sequence). The CDR3 sequence is CATSRRDRTDTQYF. CDR3 DNA: TGTGCCACCAGCCGCCGGGACCGCACAGATACGCAGTATTTT. Based on the CDR3 plus reference TRBV15 and TRBJ2-3, the full variable domain is DAMVIQNPRYQVTQFGKPVTLSCSQTLNHNVMYWYQQKSSQAPKLLFHYYDKDFNNEADTPDNFQSRRPNTSFCFLDIRSPGLGDTAMYLCATSRRDRTDTQYFGPGTRLTVL.

This clonotype was counted ten times or more. The rearrangement joins TRBV15 to TRBJ2-3; TRBD1 is a possible D gene (5 bases). The V gene lost 0 bases and the J gene lost 1 base, with 11 bases spanning the gap. Germline V gene lookup returns CDR1 LNHNV and CDR2 YYDKDF (reference sequence). The CDR3 spans 16 residues. The CDR3 reads CATSRDLGVGTDTQYF. CDR3 DNA: TGTGCCACCAGCAGAGATTTAGGGGTTGGCACAGATACGCAGTATTTT.

This clonotype was seen many times. The V call is TRBV27, the J call TRBJ2-7; TRBD1 is a possible D gene (6 bases). Germline V gene lookup returns CDR1 MNHEY and CDR2 SMNVEV (reference sequence). Trimming shortened V by 2 bases and J by 3 bases, and 8 bases separated the two germline ends. This CDR3 is 13 amino acids long. The CDR3 sequence: CASSLKDSYEQYF. DNA for the CDR3: TGTGCCAGCAGTTTAAAGGACAGCTACGAGCAGTACTTC.

This clonotype was counted many times. This chain joins TRBV7-8 and TRBJ2-1; 12 bases match TRBD2. The CDR3 is 16 amino acids. Germline CDR1 is SGHVS and CDR2 is FQNEAQ. V gave up 5 bases and J gave up 5 bases; unmatched junction bases: 7. CDR3 sequence (DNA): TGTGCCAGCAGCCTACTCGGACTAGCGGGAAACAATGAGCAGTTCTTC. It yields the protein CASSLLGLAGNNEQFF.

This clonotype appeared many times. The chain couples TRBV24-1 to TRBJ2-1, with 8 bases aligning to TRBD2. J gave up 9 bases and V 5 bases, and 5 bases lay outside the gene matches. The CDR3 consists of 13 residues. Looked up from germline, CDR1 is KGHDR and CDR2 is SFDVKD. The CDR3 here is CATSAGGLVEQFF. CDR3 nucleotide sequence: TGTGCCACCAGTGCGGGAGGGTTGGTTGAGCAGTTCTTC.

This clonotype is classed as medium-sized (0.01 to 0.1%). CDR3 nucleotides: TGTGCCAGCAGTGGCAATACAGGGGGATGGAACTACGAGCAGTACTTC. Translating it yields CASSGNTGGWNYEQYF. The chain joins TRBV6-2 or TRBV6-3 to TRBJ2-7, with 8 bases that match TRBD1. This CDR3 is built from 16 residues. Germline V gives CDR1 MNHEY, CDR2 SVGEGT. Germline trimming cut 5 bases from V and 3 bases from J; bases unmatched to any gene: 12.

This clonotype has ten or more counts. The genes are TRBV28 and TRBJ2-3; the D gene is possibly TRBD1 (6 bases). V was clipped by 2 bases and J by 0 bases, with 12 bases between them. This CDR3 has 16 amino acids. Germline CDR1 reads MDHEN; CDR2 reads SYDVKM. The CDR3: CASSLDARGSTDTQYF. The CDR3 coding sequence is TGTGCCAGCAGTTTAGACGCAAGGGGGAGCACAGATACGCAGTATTTT.

The CDR3 DNA sequence: TGCGCCAGCAGCCAAATCGTCCGGGAGACCCCCCATGGCTACACCTTC. Translation gives CASSQIVRETPHGYTF. This chain connects TRBV4-3 to TRBJ1-2; D ambiguous. V shed 2 bases and J shed 6 bases, with 19 bases lying between them. The CDR3 runs to 16 residues. The germline V gene encodes CDR1 LGHNA and CDR2 YSLEER.

The gene calls are TRBV12-3 or TRBV12-4 and TRBJ2-5; D remains unclear. The CDR3 runs 13 residues. With 3 bases removed from V and 5 bases from J, the gap between germline ends came to 10 bases. DNA of the CDR3: TGTGCCAGCAGTTTCAATCTGGGCGAGACCCAGTACTTC. Encoded protein: CASSFNLGETQYF.

As regards this clonotype: This may arise from a read error, as a much more abundant clone is one base away. The chain employs TRBV9 and TRBJ2-1; 11 bases line up with TRBD1. CDR3 length equals 15 residues. Germline V gives CDR1 SGDLS, CDR2 YYNGEE. The CDR3 here is CASSVGTGGYSEQFF. Written as DNA, the CDR3 is TGTGCCAGCAGCGTCGGGACAGGGGGGTACAGTGAGCAGTTCTTC.

The rearrangement joins TRBV11-1 to TRBJ2-1; no firm D call. Germline V CDR1 and CDR2: SGHAT, FQDESV (reference sequence). The CDR3 is 21 residues long. Trimming stripped 3 bases from V and 7 bases from J, with 34 bases between. The CDR3 DNA sequence: TGTGCCAGCAGCTTTACGGATGGAAGGCTAGTCCTCGGTACCGTGCGGAATGAGCAGTTCTTC. It is translated as CASSFTDGRLVLGTVRNEQFF.

This clonotype has ten or more counts. The chain carries TRBV6-5 and TRBJ2-3; TRBD2 aligns across 14 bases. The V gene's germline CDR1 is MNHEY and CDR2 SVGAGI. The J segment lost 6 bases and the V segment lost 2 bases, leaving 10 bases of the junction unmatched. The CDR3 spans 18 residues. Here the CDR3 reads CASSYDVGLAGVTDTQYF. The CDR3 DNA reads as TGTGCCAGCAGTTACGATGTGGGACTAGCGGGAGTGACTGATACGCAGTATTTT.

This clonotype has a count of ten or more. For the CDR3, the DNA is TGTGCCAGCAGCCCCTTAGCGGGGGGGGCCACAGATACGCAGTATTTT. Translated: CASSPLAGGATDTQYF. The V gene is TRBV5-8, the J gene TRBJ2-3, with 11 bases that match TRBD2. The CDR3 spans 16 residues. The V and J ends lost 4 bases and 2 bases, in that order; junction bases with no gene match: 6. In germline, CDR1 is SGHTS, CDR2 YDEGEE.

In this sample, this clonotype turned up many times. The V and J genes are TRBV7-3 and TRBJ2-1; TRBD2 matches at 9 bases. The CDR3 length is 14 residues. Germline loops: CDR1 SGHTA, CDR2 FQGTGA. The junction had 11 bases not matched to a gene; V was cut back by 3 bases and J by 14 bases. This CDR3 reads CASSFMSGRPSEFF. CDR3 nucleotide sequence: TGTGCCAGCAGCTTCATGAGCGGGAGGCCCAGCGAGTTCTTC. Full variable domain (outside the CDR3, taken from reference TRBV7-3 and TRBJ2-1): GAGVSQTPSNKVTEKGKYVELRCDPISGHTALYWYRQSLGQGPEFLIYFQGTGAADDSGLPNDRFFAVRPEGSVSTLKIQRTERGDSAVYLCASSFMSGRPSEFFGPGTRLTVL.

Worth noting for this clonotype: An end of the junction does not agree with germline; a read error may underlie this. The chain employs TRBV5-6 and TRBJ2-1; TRBD1 matches at 7 bases. Germline V gives CDR1 SGHDT, CDR2 YYEEEE. The CDR3 spans 16 residues. The CDR3 reads CASNLDRLSSYNEQFF. The CDR3 DNA follows: TGTGCCAGCAACTTGGACAGGTTAAGCTCCTACAATGAGCAGTTCTTC.

This clonotype was counted ten times or more. The V gene is TRBV5-1, the J gene TRBJ1-1; a possible D gene is TRBD1 (5 bases). V gave up 0 bases and J gave up 8 bases, with 11 bases separating them. Germline V gene lookup returns CDR1 SGHRS and CDR2 YFSETQ. The CDR3 totals 13 residues. The CDR3 region has the DNA TGCGCCAGCAGCTTGGAGGACATCCCAGAAGCTTTCTTT. Encoded protein: CASSLEDIPEAFF.

This chain connects TRBV10-3 to TRBJ2-7; no clear D gene. Per the germline V gene, CDR1 is ENHRY and CDR2 is SYGVKD. The germline V and J ends were trimmed by 0 bases and 3 bases, with 15 bases remaining between them. This CDR3 comprises 16 residues. The DNA of the CDR3 is TGTGCCATCAGTGAGTCTATACCGGGTGTTATCTACGAGCAGTACTTC. This codes for CAISESIPGVIYEQYF.

This clonotype was observed many times. The V call is TRBV20-1, the J call TRBJ2-7; D gene unclear. V was clipped by 2 bases and J by 3 bases, with 14 bases between them. Germline loops: CDR1 DFQATT, CDR2 SNEGSKA (reference sequence). The CDR3 spans 14 residues. The CDR3 nucleotides read TGCAGTGCTAGACTACTGACTCGTAACTACGAGCAGTACTTC. This encodes CSARLLTRNYEQYF.

This clonotype was seen more than once but under ten times. The chain recombines TRBV3-1 with TRBJ2-3, with 10 nucleotides matching TRBD2. V dropped 5 bases and J dropped 1; count of bases not matched to a gene: 9. The CDR3 has 17 amino acids. CDR1 LGHDT and CDR2 YNNKEL come from the germline V gene (reference sequence). As DNA, the CDR3 is TGTGCCAGCAGCGATAGCGGGAGGAGACCCGGCACAGATACGCAGTATTTT. This gives the protein CASSDSGRRPGTDTQYF.

The sample holds many counts of this clonotype. The V and J genes are TRBV24-1 and TRBJ2-3; 9 bases are shared with TRBD2. The germline V gene encodes CDR1 KGHDR and CDR2 SFDVKD. The CDR3 has 17 amino acids. V trimming: 4 bases; J trimming: 3 bases; junction bases outside the gene matches: 10. The CDR3 spells CATSDLVRAGGTDTQYF. The CDR3 bases are TGTGCCACCAGTGACCTCGTCAGGGCGGGAGGGACAGATACGCAGTATTTT.

The J gene is TRBJ2-3, the V gene TRBV24-1; a weak D match, TRBD2 (6 bases). Germline V gives CDR1 KGHDR, CDR2 SFDVKD. The CDR3 runs to 23 residues. This CDR3 is CAASAAGCRSSGGIRKRKRWQYF. The CDR3 DNA reads as TGTGCGGCCAGTGCTGCGGGGTGCCGGTCGTCAGGCGGGATTAGAAAGAGGAAAAGGTGGCAGTATTTT.

This clonotype was detected ten times or more. This sequence joins TRBV20-1 and TRBJ2-7, with D unresolved. The germline V gene encodes CDR1 DFQATT and CDR2 SNEGSKA (reference sequence). The V and J ends lost 5 bases and 1 base respectively, with 6 bases between them. CDR3 length: 11 residues. DNA for the CDR3: TGCAGTGCTCTGGATTCCTACGAGCAGTACTTC. Amino acid sequence: CSALDSYEQYF.

This clonotype showed up many times. V usage is TRBV4-3 and J usage is TRBJ2-1, with a possible D match to TRBD2 (6 bases). Germline CDR1 is LGHNA and CDR2 is YSLEER. The V end was cut by 3 bases, the J end by 0 bases, with 12 bases between. This CDR3 spans 16 amino acids. CDR3 bases: TGCGCCAGCAGCCAGGAGGGATTGAGCTCCTACAATGAGCAGTTCTTC. As protein: CASSQEGLSSYNEQFF.